This note documents a single TCR beta chain sequence. Original handling: Reference gene primer amplification gave nucleated cell count estimates. Sequencing used immunoSEQ multiplex PCR; TCRdb keeps in-frame clones, though not all of them. The V and J calls and clone size are taken from that table; D and trimming were inferred from the DNA. In the table there are 200,000 to 300,000 clones, more than 80% of which are singletons. V lost 6 bases to trimming and J lost 9 bases, with 11 bases between them. The CDR3 has 11 residues. The germline CDR1 and CDR2 sequences are DFQATT and SNEGSKA (reference sequence). The sample originates from a study of blood T cell repertoires in COVID-19. About the research overall: Acute and convalescent COVID-19 samples came from the United States, Italy and Spain. PBMCs, B-cell-depleted T cells, or T cells provided the cDNA or gDNA that made up the material.

The receptor's source is a middle-aged woman with acute or convalescent COVID-19. Sequencing input: peripheral blood. V usage is TRBV20-1 and J usage is TRBJ1-4, with a possible D match to TRBD1 (6 bases). CDR3 region: CSAQDSQKLFF. In DNA, the CDR3 is TGCAGTGCCCAGGACAGCCAAAAACTGTTTTTT.